This TCR beta chain was documented in a study of blood T cell repertoires in COVID-19. Study-level information: Samples representing acute and convalescent COVID-19 were sourced from the United States, Italy and Spain.

This clone was found a few times. Sequencing used immunoSEQ multiplex PCR; TCRdb keeps in-frame clones, though not all of them. The sample has about 70,000 clones, roughly 87% seen once. Germline lookup yields CDR1 LNHDA and CDR2 SQIVND (reference sequence). Trimming cost V 4 bases and J 2 bases, with 14 bases left between them. The CDR3 is made up of 15 amino acids. V gene TRBV19 combines with J gene TRBJ1-2; D not resolved. This receptor was taken from a woman younger than 30 with acute or convalescent COVID-19. The sequenced sample was peripheral blood. Here the CDR3 DNA reads TGTGCCAGTAGTAGCTGGCTCGGGGAAAACTATGGCTACACCTTC. This encodes CASSSWLGENYGYTF.